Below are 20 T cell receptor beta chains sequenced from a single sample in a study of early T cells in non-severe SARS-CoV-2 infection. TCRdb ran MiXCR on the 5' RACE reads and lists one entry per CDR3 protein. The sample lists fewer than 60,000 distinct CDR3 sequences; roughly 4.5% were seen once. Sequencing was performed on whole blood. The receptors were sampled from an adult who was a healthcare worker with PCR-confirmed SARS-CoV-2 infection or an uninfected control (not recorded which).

CDR3 region: CASSTQDRSLNEQFF. CDR3 sequence (DNA): TGTGCCAGCAGCACCCAGGACAGGTCGCTCAATGAGCAGTTCTTC. The V call is TRBV7-9, the J call TRBJ2-1; the match to TRBD1 covers 7 bases. After removal of 5 bases from V and 6 bases from J, the junction contained 10 bases not matched to a gene. The CDR3 extends over 15 amino acids. CDR1 and CDR2 (germline): SEHNR, FQNEAQ (reference sequence).

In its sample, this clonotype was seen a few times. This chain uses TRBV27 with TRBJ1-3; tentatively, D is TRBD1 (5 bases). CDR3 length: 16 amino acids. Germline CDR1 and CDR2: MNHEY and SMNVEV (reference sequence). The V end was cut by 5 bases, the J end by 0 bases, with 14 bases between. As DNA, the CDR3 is TGTGCCAGCAGTCCCTTTACAGGAGACTCTGGAAACACCATATATTTT. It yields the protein CASSPFTGDSGNTIYF.

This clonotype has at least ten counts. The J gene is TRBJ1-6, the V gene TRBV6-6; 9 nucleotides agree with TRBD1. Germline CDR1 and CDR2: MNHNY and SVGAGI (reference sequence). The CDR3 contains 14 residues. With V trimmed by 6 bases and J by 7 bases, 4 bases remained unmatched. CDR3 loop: CASSRGQGNSPLHF. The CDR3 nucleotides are TGTGCCAGCAGCCGCGGACAGGGGAATTCACCCCTCCACTTT.

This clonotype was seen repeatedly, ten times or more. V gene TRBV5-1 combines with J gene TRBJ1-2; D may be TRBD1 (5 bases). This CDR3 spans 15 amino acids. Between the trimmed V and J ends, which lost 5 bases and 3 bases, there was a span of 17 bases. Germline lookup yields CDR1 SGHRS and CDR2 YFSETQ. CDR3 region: CASRYLPGLDYGYTF. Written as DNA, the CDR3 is TGCGCCAGCAGATATTTGCCAGGGCTAGACTATGGCTACACCTTC. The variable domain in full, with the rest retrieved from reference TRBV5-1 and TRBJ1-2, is KAGVTQTPRYLIKTRGQQVTLSCSPISGHRSVSWYQQTPGQGLQFLFEYFSETQRNKGNFPGRFSGRQFSNSRSEMNVSTLELGDSALYLCASRYLPGLDYGYTFGSGTRLTVV.

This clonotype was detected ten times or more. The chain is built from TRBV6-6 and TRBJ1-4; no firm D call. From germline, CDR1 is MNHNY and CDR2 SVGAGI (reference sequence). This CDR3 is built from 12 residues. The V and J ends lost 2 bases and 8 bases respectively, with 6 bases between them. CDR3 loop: CASSYRLEKLFF. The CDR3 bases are TGTGCCAGCAGTTACAGGCTGGAAAAACTGTTTTTT.

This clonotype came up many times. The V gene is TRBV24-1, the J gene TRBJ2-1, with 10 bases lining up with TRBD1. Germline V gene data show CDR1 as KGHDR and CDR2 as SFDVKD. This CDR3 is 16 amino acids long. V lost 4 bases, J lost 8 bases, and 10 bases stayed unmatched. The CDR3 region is CATSDPRQGARDEQFF. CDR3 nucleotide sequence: TGTGCCACCAGTGACCCTCGACAGGGGGCTAGGGATGAGCAGTTCTTC.

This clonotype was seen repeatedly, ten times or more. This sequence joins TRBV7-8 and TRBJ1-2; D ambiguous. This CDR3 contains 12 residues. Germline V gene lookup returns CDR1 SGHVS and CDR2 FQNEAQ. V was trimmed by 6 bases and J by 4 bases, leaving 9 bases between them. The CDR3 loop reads CASRGESYGYTF. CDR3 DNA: TGTGCCAGCAGGGGAGAGTCCTATGGCTACACCTTC.

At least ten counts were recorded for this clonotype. This chain's CDR3 is CASSPRTAGPYEQYF. CDR3 nucleotides: TGTGCCAGCAGCCCGAGAACGGCGGGACCCTACGAGCAGTACTTC. The chain is built from TRBV11-3 and TRBJ2-7, with D perhaps matching TRBD2 (6 bases). V was pared by 5 bases and J by 2 bases, with 16 bases between. The CDR3 has 15 residues. CDR1 and CDR2 from the germline V gene are SGHNT and YENEEA.

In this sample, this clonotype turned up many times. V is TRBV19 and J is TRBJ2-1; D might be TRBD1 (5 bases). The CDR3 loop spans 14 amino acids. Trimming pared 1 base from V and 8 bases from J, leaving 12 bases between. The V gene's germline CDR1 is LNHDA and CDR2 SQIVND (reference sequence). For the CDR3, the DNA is TGTGCCAGTAGTATAGGGGTAAGGGGCTATGAGCAGTTCTTC. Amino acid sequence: CASSIGVRGYEQFF.

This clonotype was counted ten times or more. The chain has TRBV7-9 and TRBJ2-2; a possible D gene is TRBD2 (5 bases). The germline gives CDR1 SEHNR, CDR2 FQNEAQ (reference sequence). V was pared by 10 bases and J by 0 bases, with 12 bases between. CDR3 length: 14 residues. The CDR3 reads CATGDPANTGELFF. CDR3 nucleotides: TGTGCCACCGGGGATCCCGCGAACACCGGGGAGCTGTTTTTT.

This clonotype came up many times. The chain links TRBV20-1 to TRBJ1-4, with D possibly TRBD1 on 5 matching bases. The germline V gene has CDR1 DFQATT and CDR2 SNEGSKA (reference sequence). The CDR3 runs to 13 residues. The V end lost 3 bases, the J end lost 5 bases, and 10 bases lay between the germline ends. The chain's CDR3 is CSARAGTNEKLFF. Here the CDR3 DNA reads TGCAGTGCTAGGGCCGGGACCAATGAAAAACTGTTTTTT.

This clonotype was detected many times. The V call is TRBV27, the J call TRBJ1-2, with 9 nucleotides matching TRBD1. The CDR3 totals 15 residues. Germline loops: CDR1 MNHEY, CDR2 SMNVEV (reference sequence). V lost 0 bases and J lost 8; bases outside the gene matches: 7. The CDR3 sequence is CASSLSGQGPGGYTF. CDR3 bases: TGTGCCAGCAGTTTATCGGGACAGGGTCCGGGCGGCTACACCTTC.

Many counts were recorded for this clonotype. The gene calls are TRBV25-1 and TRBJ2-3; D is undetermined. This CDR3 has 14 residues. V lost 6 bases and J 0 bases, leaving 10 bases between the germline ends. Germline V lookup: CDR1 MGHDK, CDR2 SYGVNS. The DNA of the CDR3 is TGTGCCAGCAGCTCCCCCCTTAGCACAGATACGCAGTATTTT. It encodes CASSSPLSTDTQYF.

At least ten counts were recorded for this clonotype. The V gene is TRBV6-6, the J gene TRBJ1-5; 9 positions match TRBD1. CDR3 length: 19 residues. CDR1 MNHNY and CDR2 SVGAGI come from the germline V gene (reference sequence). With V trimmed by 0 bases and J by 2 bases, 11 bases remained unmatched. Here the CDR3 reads CASSYSGTGMDSGNQPQHF. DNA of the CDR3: TGTGCCAGCAGTTACTCTGGGACAGGGATGGACTCGGGCAATCAGCCCCAGCATTTT.

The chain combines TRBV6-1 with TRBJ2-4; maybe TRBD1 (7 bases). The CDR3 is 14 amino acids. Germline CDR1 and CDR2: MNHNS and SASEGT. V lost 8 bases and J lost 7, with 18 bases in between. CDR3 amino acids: CASHQGGLENIQYF. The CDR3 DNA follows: TGTGCCAGCCATCAGGGGGGCCTCGAGAACATTCAGTACTTC.

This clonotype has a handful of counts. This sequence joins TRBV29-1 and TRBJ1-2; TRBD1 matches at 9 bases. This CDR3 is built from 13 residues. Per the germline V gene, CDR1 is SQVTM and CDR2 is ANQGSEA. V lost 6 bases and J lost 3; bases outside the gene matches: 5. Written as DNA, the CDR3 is TGCAGCGTGGGGACAGGGTCTGACTATGGCTACACCTTC. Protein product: CSVGTGSDYGYTF.

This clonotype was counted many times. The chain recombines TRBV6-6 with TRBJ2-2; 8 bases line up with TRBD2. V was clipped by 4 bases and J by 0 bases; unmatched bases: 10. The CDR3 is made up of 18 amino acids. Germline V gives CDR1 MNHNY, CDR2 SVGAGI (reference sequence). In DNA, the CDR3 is TGTGCCAGCAGTTTAGATGGAGCGGGGGTCTCGAACACCGGGGAGCTGTTTTTT. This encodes CASSLDGAGVSNTGELFF.

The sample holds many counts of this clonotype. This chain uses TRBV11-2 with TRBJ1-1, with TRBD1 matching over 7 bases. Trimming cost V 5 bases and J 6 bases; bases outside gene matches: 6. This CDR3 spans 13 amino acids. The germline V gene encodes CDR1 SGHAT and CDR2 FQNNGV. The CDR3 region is CASSPGQRAEAFF. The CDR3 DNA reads TGTGCCAGCAGCCCGGGACAGAGGGCTGAAGCTTTCTTT.

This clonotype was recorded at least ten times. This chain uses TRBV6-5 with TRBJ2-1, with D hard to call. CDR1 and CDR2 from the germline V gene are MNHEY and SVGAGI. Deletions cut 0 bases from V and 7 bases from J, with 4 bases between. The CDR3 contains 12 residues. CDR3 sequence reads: CASSYSGNEQFF. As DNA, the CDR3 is TGTGCCAGCAGTTACTCAGGGAATGAGCAGTTCTTC.

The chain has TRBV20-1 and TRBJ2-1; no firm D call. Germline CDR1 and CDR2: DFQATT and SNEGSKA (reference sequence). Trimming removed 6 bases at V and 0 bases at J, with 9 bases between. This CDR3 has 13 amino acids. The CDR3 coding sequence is TGCAGTGCCCCTAGGATCTCCTACAATGAGCAGTTCTTC. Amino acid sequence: CSAPRISYNEQFF.